The 25 T cell receptor beta chains presented below share a single source sample, sequenced in a study of identifying expanded T cells in peripheral blood. Here immunoSEQ multiplex PCR was the method, and the copy in TCRdb shows in-frame clones only, minus some. Of some 78,000 clones listed, approximately 90% are singletons. Material: blood. These receptors were obtained from a person aged 18 to 70 in good health.

The chain is built from TRBV5-5 and TRBJ1-5; D call uncertain. Trimming left V 5 bases short and J 4 bases short, with 10 bases between. The germline V gene encodes CDR1 SGHKS and CDR2 YYEKEE (reference sequence). The CDR3 loop spans 13 amino acids. CDR3 sequence: CASSLTWNQPQHF. CDR3 nucleotide sequence: TGTGCCAGCAGTTTGACTTGGAATCAGCCCCAGCATTTT. Filled out from reference TRBV5-5 and TRBJ1-5, the complete variable domain reads DAGVTQSPTHLIKTRGQQVTLRCSPISGHKSVSWYQQVLGQGPQFIFQYYEKEERGRGNFPDRFSARQFPNYSSELNVNALLLGDSALYLCASSLTWNQPQHFGDGTRLSIL.

The V gene is TRBV7-2, the J gene TRBJ2-5; 10 nucleotides align to TRBD1. The CDR3 has 14 residues. CDR1 and CDR2 from the germline V gene are SGHTA and FQGNSA. With 5 bases clipped from V and 6 bases from J, the junction kept 6 bases outside the gene matches. CDR3 in amino acids: CASSPRTGGQTQYF. CDR3 nucleotides: TGTGCCAGCAGCCCACGGACAGGGGGACAGACCCAGTACTTC.

This chain uses TRBV10-2 with TRBJ2-5; perhaps D is TRBD1 or TRBD2 (5 bases each). Looked up from germline, CDR1 is WSHSY and CDR2 is SAAADI. Trimming left V 3 bases short and J 5 bases short, with 19 bases between. This CDR3 region has 16 residues. The CDR3 loop is CASSDDSLRTGETQYF. The CDR3 bases are TGCGCCAGCAGTGACGACAGCCTGAGAACGGGGGAGACCCAGTACTTC.

This rearrangement joins TRBV7-2 to TRBJ1-2; 10 bases fit TRBD1. The trim removed 5 bases at V and 7 bases at J, leaving 7 bases unmatched. In germline, CDR1 is SGHTA, CDR2 FQGNSA. The CDR3 consists of 14 residues. This CDR3 is CASSPRQGAGGYTF. Here the CDR3 DNA reads TGTGCCAGCAGCCCCAGACAGGGGGCGGGTGGCTACACCTTC.

J is TRBJ1-5 and V is TRBV13, with D uncertain. Germline CDR1 and CDR2: PRHDT and FYEKMQ (reference sequence). The CDR3 runs to 14 residues. The V end was cut by 4 bases, the J end by 6 bases, with 13 bases between. The CDR3 nucleotides read TGTGCCAGCAGCTCCCGGGCCAGCCCTCAGCCCCAGCATTTT. Amino acid sequence: CASSSRASPQPQHF.

This chain connects TRBV29-1 to TRBJ2-7; tentative D call: TRBD2 (6 bases). The CDR3 is 13 amino acids. Per the germline V gene, CDR1 is SQVTM and CDR2 is ANQGSEA. Trimming left V 3 bases short and J 6 bases short, with 15 bases between. The CDR3 DNA reads as TGCAGCGTTGAGGACACCGGCGGGGTCGAGCAGTACTTC. Protein: CSVEDTGGVEQYF.

This chain connects TRBV12-5 to TRBJ2-3; D perhaps matches TRBD2 (6 bases). CDR1 and CDR2 from the germline V gene are LGHNT and FRNRAP. The CDR3 has 20 amino acids. The V end lost 2 bases, the J end lost 0 bases, and 24 bases lay between the germline ends. In nucleotides, the CDR3 is TGTGCTAGTGGTTTGCCCTGGCCCAACCGATTAGCGGCTAGCACAGATACGCAGTATTTT. This gives the protein CASGLPWPNRLAASTDTQYF.

The chain couples TRBV18 to TRBJ1-5, with no clear D. Trimming cost V 3 bases and J 5 bases, with 8 bases left between them. There are 13 residues in the CDR3. The germline CDR1 and CDR2 sequences are KGHSH and LQKENI. As DNA, the CDR3 is TGTGCCAGCTCACCCCGGGATGATCAGCCCCAGCATTTT. This translates into CASSPRDDQPQHF.

This clone was recorded only once. The chain employs TRBV27 and TRBJ2-3, with D possibly called TRBD1 or TRBD2 (5 bases each). Germline CDR1 and CDR2: MNHEY and SMNVEV (reference sequence). The germline V and J ends were trimmed by 2 bases and 1 base, with 7 bases remaining between them. The CDR3 is 14 amino acids. CDR3 region: CASSLEGRTDTQYF. The CDR3 DNA sequence: TGTGCCAGCAGTTTAGAGGGACGCACAGATACGCAGTATTTT.

This chain links TRBV6-6 with TRBJ1-1; 7 bases line up with TRBD1. This CDR3 has 14 residues. Trimming cost V 5 bases and J 4 bases; bases outside gene matches: 7. Germline CDR1 is MNHNY and CDR2 is SVGAGI (reference sequence). In nucleotides, the CDR3 is TGTGCCAGCAGTCTACTGTCAGGGGGCACTGAAGCTTTCTTT. Translating it yields CASSLLSGGTEAFF.

J is TRBJ2-4 and V is TRBV7-9, with a possible D match to TRBD1 (5 bases). The length of the CDR3 is 12 residues. Germline CDR1 is SEHNR and CDR2 is FQNEAQ (reference sequence). Trimming took off 6 bases at V and 7 bases at J, with 10 bases between the two ends. The chain's CDR3 is CASRSGRNIQYF. The CDR3 DNA follows: TGTGCCAGCAGATCAGGGCGGAACATTCAGTACTTC.

This clone was counted a single time. The genes are TRBV15 and TRBJ1-2; 8 bases align to TRBD1. The trim removed 5 bases at V and 1 base at J, leaving 6 bases unmatched. The germline gives CDR1 LNHNV, CDR2 YYDKDF (reference sequence). The CDR3 has 15 residues. The CDR3 spells CATSGRQGSNYGYTF. CDR3 coding DNA: TGTGCCACCAGCGGCAGACAGGGGAGTAACTATGGCTACACCTTC.

The chain uses TRBV9 and TRBJ1-1; D may be TRBD1 (6 bases). The V and J ends lost 0 bases and 4 bases respectively, with 10 bases between them. CDR1 and CDR2 (germline): SGDLS, YYNGEE. This CDR3 has 14 residues. CDR3 sequence (DNA): TGTGCCAGCAGCGTAGGTCTAGGGGGCACTGAAGCTTTCTTT. This gives the protein CASSVGLGGTEAFF.

The chain recombines TRBV14 with TRBJ2-3; D call uncertain. This CDR3 is built from 12 residues. Germline V gives CDR1 SGHDN, CDR2 FVKESK. With 0 bases removed from V and 8 bases from J, the gap between germline ends came to 6 bases. This CDR3 is CASSQDYGTQYF. Here the CDR3 DNA reads TGTGCCAGCAGCCAAGATTACGGTACGCAGTATTTT.

The chain combines TRBV29-1 with TRBJ2-7, with a weak D call TRBD1 (7 bases). The CDR3 totals 15 residues. In germline, CDR1 is SQVTM, CDR2 ANQGSEA. V was pared by 7 bases and J by 3 bases, with 22 bases between. CDR3 loop: CSAQSRDRGDYEQYF. In DNA, the CDR3 is TGCAGCGCCCAGTCGCGGGACAGAGGGGACTACGAGCAGTACTTC.

V is TRBV7-6 and J is TRBJ2-7; perhaps D is TRBD1 or TRBD2 (5 bases each). V was pared by 5 bases and J by 6 bases, with 14 bases between. Germline V gene lookup returns CDR1 SGHVS and CDR2 FNYEAQ. The CDR3 loop spans 13 amino acids. CDR3 sequence (DNA): TGTGCCAGCAGCGCCCCCGGGGCTACCGAGCAGTACTTC. This translates into CASSAPGATEQYF.

The chain combines TRBV30 with TRBJ2-5, with TRBD2 identical over 9 bases. The CDR3 runs 13 residues. V gave up 3 bases and J gave up 2 bases; unmatched junction bases: 1. Germline V gene data show CDR1 as GTSNPN and CDR2 as SVGIG (reference sequence). In DNA form, the CDR3 reads TGTGCCTGGAGGACTAGCGGACAAGAGACCCAGTACTTC. Amino acid sequence: CAWRTSGQETQYF.

As for this clone: The junction departs from germline at one end; a sequencing error may be responsible. The chain couples TRBV4-1 to TRBJ2-3; unclear D gene. Germline V gene sequence: CDR1 MGHRA, CDR2 YSYEKL. The CDR3 is 16 residues long. The DNA of the CDR3 is TGCGCCAGCAGCCAAGGAATCCTAAGGCGCACCGATACGCAGTATTTT. This gives the protein CASSQGILRRTDTQYF.

The V gene is TRBV28, the J gene TRBJ2-5; 9 positions agree with TRBD2. CDR3 length: 15 amino acids. Trimming removed 8 bases from V and 5 bases from J; junction bases left unmatched: 12. Looked up from germline, CDR1 is MDHEN and CDR2 is SYDVKM. The CDR3 coding sequence is TGTGCCAGCCAGCAGTCTAGCGGGGTGTCGGAGACCCAGTACTTC. This codes for CASQQSSGVSETQYF.

The chain couples TRBV6-5 to TRBJ2-3, with D perhaps matching TRBD2 (6 bases). CDR3 length: 16 amino acids. The germline V gene has CDR1 MNHEY and CDR2 SVGAGI. V was cut by 4 bases and J by 2 bases, with 16 bases left in between. The CDR3 spells CASSSFGRFDTDTQYF. The CDR3 nucleotides are TGTGCCAGCAGTTCTTTCGGGAGATTCGACACAGATACGCAGTATTTT.

V gene TRBV5-1 combines with J gene TRBJ2-7; D possibly uses TRBD1 or TRBD2 (5 bases each). V lost 1 base and J 9 bases, leaving 11 bases between the germline ends. CDR1 SGHRS and CDR2 YFSETQ come from the germline V gene. The CDR3 covers 12 residues. The CDR3 DNA reads TGCGCCAGCAGCTTGACTGGGGACGCGCAGTACTTC. Translated: CASSLTGDAQYF.

The genes are TRBV19 and TRBJ1-2; 10 nucleotides agree with TRBD1. Germline V lookup: CDR1 LNHDA, CDR2 SQIVND (reference sequence). CDR3 length: 14 amino acids. V shed 8 bases, J shed 4 bases, and the junction held 7 bases outside the gene matches. CDR3 residues: CASSTTGGSYGYTF. In DNA, the CDR3 is TGTGCCAGTTCCACGACAGGGGGCAGCTATGGCTACACCTTC.

The chain uses TRBV30 and TRBJ2-7; 7 bases line up with TRBD1. CDR1 is GTSNPN, CDR2 SVGIG, per germline (reference sequence). This CDR3 is built from 13 residues. J was trimmed by 5 bases and V by 4 bases; bases with no gene match: 8. The CDR3 sequence is CAWTRGLGDEQYF. In DNA, the CDR3 is TGTGCCTGGACAAGGGGGCTCGGCGACGAGCAGTACTTC.

The chain couples TRBV29-1 to TRBJ2-3; D uncertain. CDR1 SQVTM and CDR2 ANQGSEA come from the germline V gene. The CDR3 sequence is 10 residues long. V shed 4 bases and J shed 4 bases, with 3 bases lying between them. The CDR3 nucleotides are TGCAGCGTTGTTGCAGATACGCAGTATTTT. Translated, it gives CSVVADTQYF.

The chain has TRBV15 and TRBJ2-1; 8 bases agree with TRBD2. The CDR3 loop spans 18 amino acids. V trimming: 1 base; J trimming: 4 bases; junction bases outside the gene matches: 12. Germline V gene data show CDR1 as LNHNV and CDR2 as YYDKDF (reference sequence). The CDR3 loop reads CATSRVPTRLAQYNEQFF. The CDR3, as DNA: TGTGCCACCAGCAGAGTACCCACTCGACTAGCGCAGTACAATGAGCAGTTCTTC.